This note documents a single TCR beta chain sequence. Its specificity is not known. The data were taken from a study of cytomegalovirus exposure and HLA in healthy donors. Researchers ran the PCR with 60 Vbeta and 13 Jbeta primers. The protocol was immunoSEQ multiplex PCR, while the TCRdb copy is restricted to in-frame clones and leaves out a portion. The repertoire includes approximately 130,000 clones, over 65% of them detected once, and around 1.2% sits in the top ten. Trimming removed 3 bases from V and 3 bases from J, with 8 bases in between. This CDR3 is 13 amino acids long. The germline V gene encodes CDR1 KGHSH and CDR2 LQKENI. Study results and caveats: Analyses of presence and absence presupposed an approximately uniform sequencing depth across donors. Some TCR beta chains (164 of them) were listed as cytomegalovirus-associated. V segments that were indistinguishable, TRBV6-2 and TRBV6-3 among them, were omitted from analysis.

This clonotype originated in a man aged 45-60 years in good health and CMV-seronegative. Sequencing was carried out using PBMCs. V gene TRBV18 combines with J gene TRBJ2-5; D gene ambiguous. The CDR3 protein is CASSPGQEETQYF. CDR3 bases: TGTGCCAGCTCACCTGGGCAGGAAGAGACCCAGTACTTC.